The 2 T cell receptor beta chains presented below share a single source sample, sequenced in a study of blood T cell repertoires in COVID-19. Sequencing used immunoSEQ multiplex PCR; TCRdb keeps in-frame clones, though not all of them. The sample contains some 310,000 clones, nearly 90% of which appear only once. The sample consisted of PBMCs or T cells enriched from blood (not recorded which). The receptor source for this set is a woman under 40 who had recovered from COVID-19.

The chain recombines TRBV19 with TRBJ2-5; D may be TRBD1 (5 bases). The V gene's germline CDR1 is LNHDA and CDR2 SQIVND (reference sequence). The CDR3 loop spans 13 amino acids. V lost 6 bases, J lost 4 bases, and 12 bases lay in between. Here the CDR3 DNA reads TGTGCCAGTAGGGCAGGGCCGGTAGAGACCCAGTACTTC. It specifies CASRAGPVETQYF.

In this sample, this clone turned up a few times. The chain has TRBV1 and TRBJ1-5; no DNA check was done on the table's D call, TRBD1. TRBV1 is a documented pseudogene. This CDR3 contains 15 residues. Here the CDR3 DNA reads TGCACCAGCAGCCAAGATGTCCAGTACAATCAGCCCCAGCATTTT. This codes for CTSSQDVQYNQPQHF.